Shown below are 5 T cell receptor beta chains from a single sample sequenced in a study of shared T cell receptors in the human thymus (dated by TCRdb to the early 2020s). Receptor amplification or capture employed the immunoSEQ multiplex PCR assay. Entries here come from immuneACCESS through TCRdb and include only in-frame sequences with V and J called. Some clones fail to appear in such tables; in the studies checked, an unresolved V gene covers under half of the shortfall, and the cause of the remainder is unknown. This sample has roughly 410,000 clones in its table, and over 90% of those were observed once. The biggest ten clones account for approximately 0.02% of the sample. Specimen: thymocytes. The receptors derive from a human donor.

The V gene is TRBV19, the J gene TRBJ1-4, with TRBD1 as a possible D gene (5 bases). The CDR3 is made up of 16 amino acids. Trimming took off 5 bases at V and 3 bases at J, with 16 bases between the two ends. The V gene's germline CDR1 is LNHDA and CDR2 SQIVND (reference sequence). The CDR3 is CASSPSTRGSNEKLFF. CDR3 nucleotide sequence: TGTGCCAGTAGTCCCTCAACACGGGGCTCTAATGAAAAACTGTTTTTT.

V gene TRBV7-8 combines with J gene TRBJ2-7; D tentatively reads TRBD1 or TRBD2 (5 bases each). The CDR3 extends over 15 amino acids. Germline CDR1 is SGHVS and CDR2 is FQNEAQ. The ends were cut back, 3 bases at V and 2 bases at J, with 14 bases in the middle. CDR3 DNA sequence: TGTGCCAGCAGCTTCCTCCGGGACGGAGCCTACGAGCAGTACTTC. This encodes CASSFLRDGAYEQYF.

The J gene is TRBJ1-5, the V gene TRBV18, with 7 nucleotides matching TRBD1. Germline values: CDR1 KGHSH, CDR2 LQKENI. The V and J ends lost 3 bases and 2 bases, in that order; junction bases with no gene match: 4. The CDR3 consists of 15 residues. The CDR3: CASSPDREGNQPQHF. In DNA, the CDR3 is TGTGCCAGCTCACCCGACAGGGAGGGCAATCAGCCCCAGCATTTT.

The rearrangement links TRBV4-1 to TRBJ2-5; D may be TRBD1 (5 bases). The CDR3 extends over 17 amino acids. Trimming cost V 0 bases and J 5 bases, with 19 bases left between them. Per germline, CDR1 MGHRA and CDR2 YSYEKL. The CDR3 protein is CASSQETWGRAVETQYF. The CDR3 DNA sequence: TGCGCCAGCAGCCAAGAAACTTGGGGCCGGGCGGTGGAGACCCAGTACTTC.

V gene TRBV28 combines with J gene TRBJ1-6, with 9 bases matching TRBD1. Germline CDR1 is MDHEN and CDR2 is SYDVKM. The CDR3 is 13 amino acids. Trimming took 8 bases from V and 8 from J; bases not matched to a gene: 4. CDR3 loop: CASWDRADSPLHF. DNA for the CDR3: TGTGCCAGCTGGGACAGGGCAGATTCACCCCTCCACTTT.